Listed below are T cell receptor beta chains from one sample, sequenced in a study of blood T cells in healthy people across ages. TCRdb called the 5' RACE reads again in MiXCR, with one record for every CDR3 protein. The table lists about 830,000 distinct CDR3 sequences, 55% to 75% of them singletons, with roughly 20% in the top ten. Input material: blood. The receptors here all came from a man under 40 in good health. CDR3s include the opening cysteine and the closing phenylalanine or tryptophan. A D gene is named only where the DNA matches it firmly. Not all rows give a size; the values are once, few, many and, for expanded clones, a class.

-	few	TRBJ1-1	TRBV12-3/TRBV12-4	TGTGCCAGCAGTATAGGGAAGAACACTGAAGCTTTCTTT	CASSIGKNTEAFF
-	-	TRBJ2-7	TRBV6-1	TGTGCCAGCAGTGAAGGACCCCCCCCAGGGGCCCTCTACGAGCAGTACTTC	CASSEGPPPGALYEQYF
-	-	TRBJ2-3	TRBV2	TGTGCCAGCAGCCGAACCTTAGCGGAACCCTCTAGCACAGATACGCAGTATTTT	CASSRTLAEPSSTDTQYF
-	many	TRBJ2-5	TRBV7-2	TGTGCCAGCAGCTTAGATCTCGCCCTGGGGACCCAGTACTTC	CASSLDLALGTQYF
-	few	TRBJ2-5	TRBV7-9	TGTGCCAGCAGCTTTCCGGGTGAAGAGACCCAGTACTTC	CASSFPGEETQYF
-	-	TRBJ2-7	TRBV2	TGTGCCAGCGAAGACTGGGGCGAGCAGTACTTC	CASEDWGEQYF
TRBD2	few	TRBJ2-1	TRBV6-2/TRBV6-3	TGTGCCAGCTCCCTTCTAGCGGTAACCGAGCAGTTCTTC	CASSLLAVTEQFF
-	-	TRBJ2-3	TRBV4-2	TGTGCCAGTAGCCAAGTCCTTATAGCGGATTACACAGATACGCAGTATTTT	CASSQVLIADYTDTQYF
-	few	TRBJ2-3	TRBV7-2	TGTGCCAGCAGCTTACCCCGACAGGGGACTAAATTGACAGATACGCAGTATTTT	CASSLPRQGTKLTDTQYF
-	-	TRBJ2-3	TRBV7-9	TGTGCCAGCAGCCCCCCCAGCTTGGGGGATACGCAGTATTTT	CASSPPSLGDTQYF
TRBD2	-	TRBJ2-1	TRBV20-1	TGCAGTGCGGGGGGGACTACTCCTGTTGAGCAGTTCTTC	CSAGGTTPVEQFF
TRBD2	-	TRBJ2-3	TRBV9	TGTGCCAGCAGCGTAAACTCCGGACTAGCGGGATCCGAAGATACGCAGTATTTT	CASSVNSGLAGSEDTQYF